This entry features one T cell receptor beta chain sequence. The source of the sample is a study of blood T cell repertoires in COVID-19. Study context: Material from acute and convalescent COVID-19 was sourced from the United States, Italy and Spain. Sources were T cells, B-cell-depleted T cells, or PBMCs; the material itself was cDNA or gDNA.

CDR3 length: 16 residues. Trimming cost V 5 bases and J 4 bases; bases outside gene matches: 9. Germline loops: CDR1 SGHTS, CDR2 YDEGEE. The authors' processing: Reference gene primer amplification in the assay estimated nucleated cell counts. Using immunoSEQ multiplex PCR, the repertoire was profiled, and TCRdb retains in-frame clones only, with some absent. That table supplies the V and J calls and clone size; D and trimming were determined from the DNA. The repertoire holds about 24,000 clones, approximately 78% seen once, with about 9% in the top ten. The rearrangement uses TRBV5-8 and TRBJ1-5; 10 positions match TRBD1. The TCR originated in a human donor in a cohort sampled during active COVID-19. The specimen was peripheral blood. As DNA, the CDR3 is TGTGCCAGCAGGAAAGGGACAGGGGTTGGGAATCAGCCCCAGCATTTT. Its protein is CASRKGTGVGNQPQHF.